A selection of T cell receptor beta chains follows, all from one sample in a study of T-cell reconstitution after alpha-beta-depleted transplantation in children. TCRdb re-derived calls from the PCR reads in MiXCR, one entry per CDR3 protein. The sample has roughly 300,000 distinct CDR3 sequences, about a tenth seen once. The sequencing here drew on PBMCs from the stem cell graft donor, taken from the stem cell graft. The origin of the receptors is a human donor who donated a stem cell graft to a child with acute lymphoblastic leukemia. The CDR3 runs from the conserved cysteine through the conserved F or W. The D gene is left open where the match is weak. Expanded clones are given a class, and other clones once, few, many or no size at all.

>-|TRBV7-9|TRBJ2-7|few
TGTGCCAGCAGCGAAGGACTCTACGAGCAGTACTTC
CASSEGLYEQYF
>TRBD1|TRBV2|TRBJ2-5|many
TGTGCCAGCAGTGTACAGGGGCGATACCGAGAGACCCAGTACTTC
CASSVQGRYRETQYF
>TRBD1|TRBV7-9|TRBJ2-7|few
TGTGCCAGCGGATGGACAGGGGAAGACCTACCCTACGAGCAGTACTTC
CASGWTGEDLPYEQYF
>-|TRBV4-3|TRBJ2-3|few
TGCGCCAGCAGCCATTCTCTCGGACAGCAGGGGGGAGATACGCAGTATTTT
CASSHSLGQQGGDTQYF
>TRBD2|TRBV12-3/TRBV12-4|TRBJ2-1|few
TGTGCCAGCAGTTTTATGGGGGGGTCCCTCTACAATGAGCAGTTCTTC
CASSFMGGSLYNEQFF
>TRBD2|TRBV20-1|TRBJ2-1|-
TGCAGTGCTGGCGGGGGGAACACCTACAATGAGCAGTTCTTC
CSAGGGNTYNEQFF
>-|TRBV6-5|TRBJ2-7|few
TGTGCCAGCCAATCCGGGACGCAAGCCTACGAGCAGTACTTC
CASQSGTQAYEQYF
>TRBD2|TRBV6-4|TRBJ2-7|-
TGTGCCAGCAGTGACCTAGCGGGAGGTAAAAAGTACTTC
CASSDLAGGKKYF
>TRBD1|TRBV30|TRBJ1-1|-
TGTGCCTCTCAGGGGGTCACTGAAGCTTTCTTT
CASQGVTEAFF
>-|TRBV5-1|TRBJ1-1|-
TGCGCCAGCAGCTTGGAGCTGTCCCCTGTGATCGCTGAAGCTTTCTTT
CASSLELSPVIAEAFF
>TRBD2|TRBV29-1|TRBJ2-1|-
TGCAGCGTTCGACTCGGACTAGCGGGAGGTGAGCAGTTCTTC
CSVRLGLAGGEQFF
>-|TRBV12-3/TRBV12-4|TRBJ2-3|many
TGTGCCAGCAGTGACCTAGTTTCCACAGATACGCAGTATTTT
CASSDLVSTDTQYF
>-|TRBV29-1|TRBJ1-2|many
TGCAGCGTTGAAGCGACCGGGACCGACTATGGCTACACCTTC
CSVEATGTDYGYTF
>TRBD1|TRBV7-9|TRBJ1-1|few
TGTGCCAGCAACCGACAGGGGGCGAACACTGAAGCTTTCTTT
CASNRQGANTEAFF
>TRBD1|TRBV20-1|TRBJ1-1|-
TGCAGTGCCGGGCTTGGCGGGACAGGAGCGGGGACTGAAGCTTTCTTT
CSAGLGGTGAGTEAFF
>-|TRBV6-5|TRBJ2-3|few
TGTGCCAGCAGTTACGGGGGGCGGAGCACAGATACGCAGTATTTT
CASSYGGRSTDTQYF
>-|TRBV15|TRBJ1-5|many
TGTGCCACCAGCAGAGTGGGGAATCAGCCCCAGCATTTT
CATSRVGNQPQHF
>-|TRBV15|TRBJ2-7|-
TGTGCCACCAGCAGAAATTTGAACTACGAGCAGTACTTC
CATSRNLNYEQYF
>-|TRBV4-1|TRBJ1-3|-
TGCGCCAGCAGCCAAGATCTGGACCATTCCGGAGGAACCACCATATATTTT
CASSQDLDHSGGTTIYF
>-|TRBV29-1|TRBJ2-3|many
TGCAGCGTTGTTTCTAAAACAGATACGCAGTATTTT
CSVVSKTDTQYF
>-|TRBV7-8|TRBJ2-3|few
TGTGCCAGCAGCTTCCAAGAGGGGACCCACACAGATACGCAGTATTTT
CASSFQEGTHTDTQYF
>TRBD2|TRBV11-2|TRBJ2-4|-
TGTGCCAGCAGCTTAGGGAATGAGCGGGGGACCTCTTCCAAAAACATTCAGTACTTC
CASSLGNERGTSSKNIQYF
>TRBD1|TRBV12-3/TRBV12-4|TRBJ2-7|-
TGTGCCAGCAGTTCCCCCGGGACAGGGCAATTCGAGCAGTACTTC
CASSSPGTGQFEQYF
>TRBD2|TRBV27|TRBJ2-1|few
TGTGCCAGCAGCTCCGGGACTAGCTACCATGAGCAGTTCTTC
CASSSGTSYHEQFF
>-|TRBV7-3|TRBJ2-1|-
TGTGCCAGCAGCTTAAGGGCGGGATACAATGAGCAGTTCTTC
CASSLRAGYNEQFF
>-|TRBV5-1|TRBJ1-2|-
TGCGCCAGCACCATAGGGGACTATGGCTACACCTTC
CASTIGDYGYTF
>TRBD1|TRBV5-6|TRBJ2-3|-
TGTGCCAGCAGCTCGGGACAGGGGGCAGATACGCAGTATTTT
CASSSGQGADTQYF
>-|TRBV6-5|TRBJ2-2|many
TGTGCCAGCGAGGGACTCACCGGGGAGCTGTTTTTT
CASEGLTGELFF
>TRBD1|TRBV5-1|TRBJ2-2|-
TGCGCCAGCAGCTTTTTCACAGGGGGCTCTACCGGGGAGCTGTTTTTT
CASSFFTGGSTGELFF
>TRBD2|TRBV19|TRBJ2-3|many
TGTGCCAGTAGCCTACGGACTAGAGCGGCGCAGTATTTT
CASSLRTRAAQYF